The 25 T cell receptor beta chains below all came from one sample that was sequenced in a study of human T cells and chemical hapten exposure. Each CDR3 protein gets one entry after TCRdb re-called the 5' RACE reads with MiXCR. The sample has 110,000 or so distinct CDR3 sequences; 19% are singletons. Researchers extracted total RNA from unfractionated whole blood. These receptors came from a human donor in good health.

The chain has TRBV12-3 or TRBV12-4 and TRBJ2-5, with D possibly TRBD2 on 5 matching bases. With 10 bases removed from V and 2 bases from J, the gap between germline ends came to 20 bases. The CDR3 spans 15 residues. As DNA, the CDR3 is TGTGCCACCGCGAGGGCCTCCGTCCTTCAAGAGACCCAGTACTTC. This gives the protein CATARASVLQETQYF.

This clonotype occurred a few times. The rearrangement links TRBV29-1 to TRBJ2-1, with TRBD1 identical over 11 bases. The CDR3 has 17 amino acids. Per the germline V gene, CDR1 is SQVTM and CDR2 is ANQGSEA. V gave up 0 bases and J gave up 6 bases; unmatched junction bases: 10. The CDR3 here is CSVEEVNRDRGFNEQFF. The CDR3 DNA reads TGCAGCGTTGAAGAGGTTAACCGGGACAGGGGGTTCAATGAGCAGTTCTTC.

This clonotype came up a few times. This chain joins TRBV11-2 and TRBJ1-1, with a weak D call TRBD1 (5 bases). Trimming shortened V by 7 bases and J by 1 base, and 16 bases separated the two germline ends. This CDR3 has 15 amino acids. CDR1 is SGHAT and CDR2 is FQNNGV in the germline V gene. The CDR3 sequence: CASTLARVGNTEAFF. DNA of the CDR3: TGTGCCAGCACCCTCGCCAGGGTAGGGAACACTGAAGCTTTCTTT.

The rearrangement links TRBV5-1 to TRBJ2-3; 8 bases line up with TRBD1. The trim removed 3 bases at V and 2 bases at J, leaving 5 bases unmatched. This CDR3 has 15 residues. Germline V lookup: CDR1 SGHRS, CDR2 YFSETQ. DNA for the CDR3: TGCGCCAGCAGCTCGGACAGGGCGACCACAGATACGCAGTATTTT. It specifies CASSSDRATTDTQYF.

This clonotype came up a few times. The genes are TRBV6-5 and TRBJ2-4; TRBD2 is a possible D gene (5 bases). The germline V gene encodes CDR1 MNHEY and CDR2 SVGAGI. CDR3 length equals 15 residues. The V end lost 5 bases, the J end lost 0 bases, and 11 bases lay between the germline ends. The CDR3 DNA is TGTGCCAGCAGTCGGCTAGCAGTAGCCAAAAACATTCAGTACTTC. Translated: CASSRLAVAKNIQYF.

The table lists this clonotype with a few counts. V gene TRBV30 combines with J gene TRBJ1-1; the match to TRBD1 covers 7 bases. Unmatched junction bases numbered 5, after V lost 3 bases and J lost 10 bases. CDR1 GTSNPN and CDR2 SVGIG come from the germline V gene (reference sequence). There are 11 residues in the CDR3. The CDR3 protein is CAWSNRDRAFF. Here the CDR3 DNA reads TGTGCCTGGAGCAACCGGGACAGAGCTTTCTTT. The whole variable domain, filled in from reference TRBV30 and TRBJ1-1, reads SQTIHQWPATLVQPVGSPLSLECTVEGTSNPNLYWYRQAAGRGLQLLFYSVGIGQISSEVPQNLSASRPQDRQFILSSKKLLLSDSGFYLCAWSNRDRAFFGQGTRLTVV.

This clonotype was detected many times. The V gene is TRBV29-1, the J gene TRBJ2-7, with 11 bases identical to TRBD2. V shed 4 bases and J 0 bases; nucleotides not matched to a gene: 5. CDR1 and CDR2 from the germline V gene are SQVTM and ANQGSEA. There are 15 residues in the CDR3. The CDR3 spells CSVGLAGGNSYEQYF. The CDR3 region has the DNA TGCAGCGTTGGGCTAGCGGGAGGTAACTCCTACGAGCAGTACTTC.

This clonotype was observed a handful of times. The chain employs TRBV30 and TRBJ1-1, with D hard to call. CDR1 and CDR2 (germline): GTSNPN, SVGIG (reference sequence). The CDR3 has 12 amino acids. Between the trimmed V and J ends, which lost 0 bases and 8 bases, there was a span of 10 bases. CDR3 loop: CAWSVTAPEAFF. CDR3 DNA sequence: TGTGCCTGGAGTGTAACGGCCCCCGAAGCTTTCTTT.

This sequence joins TRBV11-2 and TRBJ2-7; D is unclear. The CDR3 runs to 16 residues. Trimming cost V 3 bases and J 4 bases, with 19 bases left between them. Germline values: CDR1 SGHAT, CDR2 FQNNGV. The CDR3 loop is CASSLASTREPYEQYF. The CDR3 DNA sequence: TGTGCCAGCAGCTTGGCGTCGACGCGAGAGCCTTACGAGCAGTACTTC. The full variable domain, its missing parts supplied by reference TRBV11-2 and TRBJ2-7, is EAGVAQSPRYKIIEKRQSVAFWCNPISGHATLYWYQQILGQGPKLLIQFQNNGVVDDSQLPKDRFSAERLKGVDSTLKIQPAKLEDSAVYLCASSLASTREPYEQYFGPGTRLTVT.

This clonotype appeared a few times. The chain employs TRBV28 and TRBJ1-6; tentatively, D is TRBD1 (6 bases). The V gene lost 7 bases and the J gene lost 7 bases, with 20 bases spanning the gap. The CDR3 sequence is 16 residues long. Germline CDR1 reads MDHEN; CDR2 reads SYDVKM. CDR3 sequence reads: CASIMGGQGMNSPLHF. CDR3 DNA sequence: TGTGCCAGCATTATGGGGGGCCAGGGAATGAATTCACCCCTCCACTTT.

This chain joins TRBV5-1 and TRBJ2-1; weak D call: TRBD2 (6 bases). The ends were cut back, 4 bases at V and 8 bases at J, with 22 bases in the middle. Looked up from germline, CDR1 is SGHRS and CDR2 is YFSETQ. The CDR3 has 16 amino acids. The DNA for the CDR3 is TGCGCCAGCAGCGGGGGGAGGTCGCCCTCTGACCATGAGCAGTTCTTC. This gives the protein CASSGGRSPSDHEQFF.

This clonotype was seen a handful of times. CDR3 sequence reads: CASSEELTDTQYF. CDR3 sequence (DNA): TGTGCCAGCAGTGAGGAGCTCACAGATACGCAGTATTTT. The V and J genes are TRBV2 and TRBJ2-3; D is ambiguous. The V gene lost 3 bases and the J gene lost 2 bases, with 6 bases spanning the gap. The CDR3 is 13 amino acids. CDR1 is SNHLY and CDR2 is FYNNEI in the germline V gene.

This clonotype was recorded many times. The chain couples TRBV2 to TRBJ1-5; 7 bases match TRBD1. Germline V gene lookup returns CDR1 SNHLY and CDR2 FYNNEI. This CDR3 is built from 15 residues. Trimming took 6 bases from V and 4 from J; bases not matched to a gene: 9. The CDR3 here is CASRGLRGPNQPQHF. CDR3 in DNA: TGTGCCAGCAGGGGGTTGAGGGGGCCAAATCAGCCCCAGCATTTT.

Note on this clonotype: At one end the junction does not follow the germline gene, possibly because of a read error. The chain employs TRBV28 and TRBJ2-1; 8 positions match TRBD1. The CDR3 is 17 amino acids. Germline CDR1 MDHEN, CDR2 SYDVKM. The CDR3 nucleotides read TGTGCCAGCAGTTTACCCGACAGGGGAAGCTCCCACAATGAGCAGTTCTTC. Amino acid sequence: CASSLPDRGSSHNEQFF.

A few counts support this clonotype. This rearrangement joins TRBV4-1 to TRBJ2-5, with a tentative D call TRBD2 (5 bases). This CDR3 region has 13 residues. The germline V gene encodes CDR1 MGHRA and CDR2 YSYEKL. V lost 1 base and J 5 bases, leaving 8 bases between the germline ends. CDR3 DNA: TGCGCCAGCAGCCAAGCTAGCTTGGAGACCCAGTACTTC. Protein product: CASSQASLETQYF.

The chain carries TRBV13 and TRBJ2-1; TRBD2 is a possible D gene (5 bases). Between the trimmed V and J ends, which lost 5 bases and 5 bases, there was a span of 13 bases. The germline gives CDR1 PRHDT, CDR2 FYEKMQ (reference sequence). The length of the CDR3 is 14 residues. Here the CDR3 DNA reads TGTGCCAGCAGCATCGAGGGCCTTAACAATGAGCAGTTCTTC. It yields the protein CASSIEGLNNEQFF. Supplemented by reference TRBV13 and TRBJ2-1, the full variable domain reads AAGVIQSPRHLIKEKRETATLKCYPIPRHDTVYWYQQGPGQDPQFLISFYEKMQSDKGSIPDRFSAQQFSDYHSELNMSSLELGDSALYFCASSIEGLNNEQFFGPGTRLTVL.

This clonotype has only a few counts. This chain uses TRBV7-2 with TRBJ2-7; D remains ambiguous. V was trimmed by 5 bases and J by 7 bases, leaving 15 bases between them. Germline lookup yields CDR1 SGHTA and CDR2 FQGNSA. CDR3 length equals 13 residues. CDR3 region: CASSPRAWAEQYF. In DNA, the CDR3 is TGTGCCAGCAGCCCTAGAGCGTGGGCTGAGCAGTACTTC.

The rearrangement links TRBV10-2 to TRBJ1-5; 7 positions agree with TRBD1. The CDR3 loop spans 14 amino acids. Trimming at V came to 5 bases and at J to 7 bases, leaving 8 bases not matched to a gene. Germline V gene data show CDR1 as WSHSY and CDR2 as SAAADI. The CDR3, as DNA: TGCGCCAGCAGTCTGACAGGGTCGGGGCAGCCCCAGCATTTT. Protein: CASSLTGSGQPQHF.

Written as DNA, the CDR3 is TGTGCCAGCAGCGTAGGGCAGGGGTCCTATGGCTACACCTTC. Translating gives CASSVGQGSYGYTF. This rearrangement joins TRBV9 to TRBJ1-2, with D tentatively TRBD1 (6 bases). Trimming shortened V by 0 bases and J by 4 bases, and 10 bases separated the two germline ends. The CDR3 extends over 14 amino acids. The germline V gene has CDR1 SGDLS and CDR2 YYNGEE.

The J gene is TRBJ2-1, the V gene TRBV28, with 8 bases matching TRBD1. The germline gives CDR1 MDHEN, CDR2 SYDVKM. The ends lost 1 base at V and 0 bases at J; junction bases unmatched: 2. The CDR3 runs to 16 residues. The CDR3 coding sequence is TGTGCCAGCAGTTTATCCGGGACAGGCTCCTACAATGAGCAGTTCTTC. It codes for CASSLSGTGSYNEQFF.

The chain couples TRBV5-1 to TRBJ2-1, with D perhaps matching TRBD1 (5 bases). The V end lost 4 bases, the J end lost 10 bases, and 18 bases lay between the germline ends. The CDR3 is 14 amino acids. Germline CDR1 is SGHRS and CDR2 is YFSETQ. CDR3 loop: CASSRQTAGREQFF. The CDR3 DNA sequence: TGCGCCAGCAGCCGCCAGACAGCCGGGCGGGAGCAGTTCTTC.

This clonotype has more than one count but fewer than ten. V and J are TRBV29-1 and TRBJ2-1, with TRBD2 identical over 13 bases. Losses at the gene ends were 7 bases for V and 11 bases for J; bases not matched to a gene: 8. This CDR3 contains 13 residues. Germline CDR1 reads SQVTM; CDR2 reads ANQGSEA. The CDR3, as DNA: TGCAGCGCCGGTCTGACTAGCGGGAGGAAGCAGTTCTTC. This sequence encodes CSAGLTSGRKQFF.

The rearrangement joins TRBV27 to TRBJ2-7; 7 nucleotides line up with TRBD2. The CDR3 covers 16 residues. The V and J ends lost 4 bases and 6 bases, in that order; junction bases with no gene match: 15. Germline CDR1 is MNHEY and CDR2 is SMNVEV (reference sequence). Written as DNA, the CDR3 is TGTGCCAGCAGTTCTCAAACCGTGGGGGGGTTCGGCGAGCAGTACTTC. Its protein product is CASSSQTVGGFGEQYF.

The rearrangement links TRBV4-2 to TRBJ2-1; 9 nucleotides align to TRBD2. V lost 4 bases to trimming and J lost 8 bases; unmatched junction nucleotides: 6. Germline CDR1 is LGHNA and CDR2 is YNFKEQ. CDR3 size: 14 residues. The CDR3: CASSLTSGRDEQFF. The CDR3 DNA reads as TGTGCCAGCAGCCTGACTAGCGGAAGGGATGAGCAGTTCTTC.

In this sample, this clonotype turned up a few times. This chain joins TRBV27 and TRBJ1-2; 7 bases fit TRBD1. After removal of 4 bases from V and 0 bases from J, the junction contained 11 bases not matched to a gene. Germline V CDR1 and CDR2: MNHEY, SMNVEV (reference sequence). This CDR3 spans 17 amino acids. The CDR3 nucleotides read TGTGCCAGCAGTTCTACCCCGACAGGGATTGCTAACTATGGCTACACCTTC. Translated, it gives CASSSTPTGIANYGYTF.